Listed below are T cell receptor beta chains from one sample, sequenced in a study of OX40 agonist ivuxolimab in advanced cancers. Using immunoSEQ multiplex PCR, the repertoire was profiled, and TCRdb retains in-frame clones only, with some absent. The sample consists of 95,000 to 150,000 clones, 80% to 95% of them appearing once. The source material was CD4+ or CD8+ T cells sorted from blood, sampled in a trial of the OX40 agonist ivuxolimab. These receptors were collected from an adult with an advanced solid tumor such as melanoma, head and neck, liver or kidney cancer. CDR3s leave out the opening cysteine and the closing phenylalanine or tryptophan. Fields, in order: V gene, J gene, CDR3 protein.

>TRBV6-5|TRBJ2-7
ASSRQGGPSYEQY
>TRBV28|TRBJ2-7
ASTQGRRYEQY
>TRBV6-1|TRBJ1-2
ASSTDRDYGYT
>TRBV18|TRBJ2-3
ASSPPGDMQY
>TRBV9|TRBJ2-1
ASSVAGGFNEQF
>TRBV6-6|TRBJ2-3
ASSRDSRTDTQY
>TRBV7-7|TRBJ2-3
ASSQTGPDTQY
>TRBV19|TRBJ2-5
ASSPRETQY
>TRBV25-1|TRBJ2-2
ASSVPTGTNTGELF
>TRBV5-4|TRBJ1-1
ASSLLGRTEAF
>TRBV9|TRBJ2-7
ASSAVGGEQY
>TRBV21-1|TRBJ2-5
ASRLQGSGETQY
>TRBV10-3|TRBJ2-7
AIRADRSYEQY
>TRBV6-6|TRBJ1-2
ASSYSSAGKDRGYT
>TRBV6-1|TRBJ1-5
ASLGGEGQPQH
>TRBV5-4|TRBJ2-7
ASSLRSSGAYEQY
>TRBV5-4|TRBJ2-7
ASSPDLSLRGQY
>TRBV5-1|TRBJ2-7
ASRNQGSYEQY
>TRBV6-1|TRBJ2-7
ASSEAGTRNYEQY
>TRBV6-1|TRBJ1-3
ASSQQGNAGNTIY
>TRBV30|TRBJ1-1
AWSGGWSEAF
>TRBV6-1|TRBJ2-2
ATSRGIGELF